A single sample gave rise to the 2 T cell receptor beta chains below, sequenced in a study of cytomegalovirus exposure and HLA in healthy donors. The primer mix had 60 Vbeta and 13 Jbeta primers. Libraries were prepared by immunoSEQ multiplex PCR; TCRdb keeps only in-frame clonotypes and omits some of them. This table holds some 48,000 clones. The specimen sequenced was PBMCs. The receptors here all came from a male donor in good health and CMV-seropositive.

CDR3 sequence: CAISESSIDTQYF. The CDR3 nucleotides read TGTGCCATCAGTGAGTCGAGTATAGATACGCAGTATTTT. This chain links TRBV10-3 with TRBJ2-3; D remains ambiguous. Looked up from germline, CDR1 is ENHRY and CDR2 is SYGVKD. The CDR3 has 13 residues. Trimming shortened V by 0 bases and J by 5 bases, and 6 bases separated the two germline ends.

J is TRBJ2-1 and V is TRBV6-6; no firm D call. This CDR3 has 13 residues. Germline V gene lookup returns CDR1 MNHNY and CDR2 SVGAGI (reference sequence). Trimming left V 2 bases short and J 9 bases short, with 11 bases between. The CDR3 is CASSYTNSVEQFF. The CDR3 nucleotides are TGTGCCAGCAGTTACACCAATTCGGTTGAGCAGTTCTTC.